This T cell receptor (beta chain) was found in a study of radiotherapy plus CTLA-4 blockade in lung cancer. Sequencing used immunoSEQ multiplex PCR; TCRdb keeps in-frame clones, though not all of them. The table lists around 18,000 clones, more than 75% of them singletons. This clone has only a few counts. The TCR originated in a human donor with non-small cell lung cancer whose response to radiotherapy plus ipilimumab could not be evaluated. This sample comprised peripheral blood, obtained from a patient treated with radiotherapy plus ipilimumab.

CDR3 nucleotide sequence: TGTGCCAGCAGTGAAGGGGCTTGGGACACTGAAGCTTTCTTT. Amino acid sequence: CASSEGAWDTEAFF. The genes are TRBV2 and TRBJ1-1; no reliable D call. Germline assignment: CDR1 SNHLY and CDR2 FYNNEI. The ends were cut back, 1 base at V and 3 bases at J, with 9 bases in the middle. This CDR3 is built from 14 residues.